In its sample, the clone carrying this TCR beta chain was seen many times. Relying on iRepertoire HTBI primers and Arm-PCR of CDR3 regions, the team built TCR beta libraries. One entry per CDR3 protein, called by TCRdb with MiXCR from the multiplex PCR reads. The table shows under 400,000 distinct CDR3 sequences, with around 17% occurring only once. Time point given: newly diagnosed GD, antithyroid drugs for less than 3 months. Researchers made the TCR library from RNA that was extracted from PBMCs. This entry comes from a study of regulatory T cells in long-lasting Graves disease. The CDR3 consists of 14 residues. Germline CDR1 SQVTM, CDR2 ANQGSEA. V shed 3 bases and J shed 1 base, with 12 bases lying between them. These data also formed part of another study, on T cells in Graves' hyperthyroidism and ophthalmopathy. That report notes: The HTBI primer set served for first-round RT-PCR of the TCR CDR3. Ophthalmopathy was distinguished from stable hyperthyroidism by 13 V-J signatures.

The receptor was derived from a middle-aged man with Graves disease. V usage is TRBV29-1 and J usage is TRBJ1-1, with D perhaps matching TRBD1 (6 bases). The material sequenced was peripheral blood mononuclear cells (PBMCs), taken at new diagnosis, from a patient treated with antithyroid drugs. The DNA for the CDR3 is TGCAGCGTTGATCGGACAGAAGAGAACACTGAAGCTTTCTTT. It translates to CSVDRTEENTEAFF. The full variable domain, completed using reference TRBV29-1 and TRBJ1-1, is SAVISQKPSRDICQRGTSLTIQCQVDSQVTMMFWYRQQPGQSLTLIATANQGSEATYESGFVIDKFPISRPNLTFSTLTVSNMSPEDSSIYLCSVDRTEENTEAFFGQGTRLTVV.